This is a list of T cell receptor beta chains from one sample in a study of blood T cell repertoires in COVID-19. The assay was immunoSEQ multiplex PCR, and TCRdb's table has in-frame clones only and misses some. The table has about 100,000 clones, roughly 90% seen once. Specimen: peripheral blood. The source of these receptors is a woman aged 60-75 years with acute or convalescent COVID-19. Both conserved end residues are part of each CDR3. D genes are given only for firm matches. Part of the rows lack a size; the others show once, few, many or a class for expanded clones.

TRBJ1-2 | NA | TRBD1 | TRBV19 | TGTGCCAGTAGTTCTATTTCAGGGGGCGCGAGTGGCTACACCTTC | CASSSISGGASGYTF
TRBJ2-5 | NA | NA | TRBV25-1 | TGTGCCAGCAGTCCAGGGGTTCAAGAGACCCAGTACTTC | CASSPGVQETQYF
TRBJ1-2 | NA | TRBD1 | TRBV5-1 | TGCGCCAGCAGCCCGGCCGGGACAGGGGGCCCCGGCTATGGCTACACCTTC | CASSPAGTGGPGYGYTF
TRBJ2-5 | NA | NA | TRBV5-8 | TGTGCCAGCAGCTTGGAAGGACTCCGCCAAGAGACCCAGTACTTC | CASSLEGLRQETQYF
TRBJ2-1 | NA | TRBD2 | TRBV7-9 | TGTGCCAGCAGCTTAGCGGGAGGGCGTGCTGAGCAGTTCTTC | CASSLAGGRAEQFF
TRBJ1-4 | NA | NA | TRBV4-2 | TGTGCCAGCAGCCAGCGTGTCGGGGAAAGGGAAAAACTGTTTTTT | CASSQRVGEREKLFF
TRBJ1-6 | few | NA | TRBV9 | TGTGCCAGCAGCTTACAGGGTGTGGGGCCCTCACCCCTCCACTTT | CASSLQGVGPSPLHF
TRBJ2-1 | NA | TRBD1 | TRBV9 | TGTGCCAGCAGATCGGGACAGGGGAGCAATGAGCAGTTCTTC | CASRSGQGSNEQFF
TRBJ2-3 | NA | TRBD1 | TRBV24-1 | TGTGCCACCAGTGATACAGGACAGGCCCATACGCAGTATTTT | CATSDTGQAHTQYF
TRBJ2-2 | NA | NA | TRBV11-3 | TGTGCCAGCAGCAAAGGACTAACCGGGGAGCTGTTTTTT | CASSKGLTGELFF
TRBJ2-3 | once | TRBD2 | TRBV2 | TGTGCCAGCAGTCCTAGCGGGATTGGCTCAGATACGCAGTATTTT | CASSPSGIGSDTQYF
TRBJ1-4 | NA | TRBD1 | TRBV18 | TGTGCCAGCTCTCCCGGGACAGCACCCGCAACTAATGAAAAACTGTTTTTT | CASSPGTAPATNEKLFF
TRBJ1-1 | NA | NA | TRBV11-3 | TGTGCCAGCAGCTACGACAGGTTGGGTACTGAAGCTTTCTTT | CASSYDRLGTEAFF
TRBJ1-2 | NA | NA | TRBV30 | TGTGCCTGGAGTCGCGACATTGACGATGGCTACACCTTC | CAWSRDIDDGYTF
TRBJ1-1 | NA | NA | TRBV5-1 | TGCGCCAGCAGCTTGAACAGCCAGAACACTGAAGCTTTCTTT | CASSLNSQNTEAFF
TRBJ1-1 | NA | TRBD1 | TRBV10-1 | TGCGCCAGCAGTCCCGGGACAGGGAACACTGAAGCTTTCTTT | CASSPGTGNTEAFF
TRBJ2-6 | NA | NA | TRBV6-6 | TGTGCCAGCAGTCCTTTCGGGGGAGCATCTGGGGCCAACGTCCTGACTTTC | CASSPFGGASGANVLTF
TRBJ2-4 | NA | TRBD2 | TRBV25-1 | TGTGCCAGCGGACCCGCGGGGGGTTCCAACATTCAGTACTTC | CASGPAGGSNIQYF
TRBJ2-3 | NA | NA | TRBV9 | TGTGCCAGCAGCGTGGCCACAGATACGCAGTATTTT | CASSVATDTQYF